Listed below are T cell receptor beta chains from one sample, sequenced in a study of blood T cells in healthy people across ages. MiXCR, applied by TCRdb to the 5' RACE reads, yields one record per CDR3 protein. The sample yields roughly 900,000 distinct CDR3 sequences, around 26% seen once. Sequencing input: blood. The receptors were gathered from a woman aged 80 or over in good health. The CDR3 runs from the conserved cysteine through the conserved F or W. The order of the fields is CDR3 protein, CDR3 DNA, V gene, clone size, D gene, J gene. D genes are given only for firm matches. Expanded clones get a size class; other rows say once, few or many, or leave the size out.

CDR3aa: CASSQERGFRETQYF; CDR3nt: TGCGCCAGCAGCCAAGAACGAGGGTTCAGAGAGACCCAGTACTTC; v_gene: TRBV4-3; abundance: many; d_gene: .; j_gene: TRBJ2-5
CDR3aa: CASSQDRSSFDEKLFF; CDR3nt: TGCGCCAGCAGCCAAGACAGGTCCTCCTTTGATGAAAAACTGTTTTTT; v_gene: TRBV4-1; abundance: .; d_gene: .; j_gene: TRBJ1-4
CDR3aa: CASSQINYGYTF; CDR3nt: TGTGCCAGCAGCCAAATTAACTATGGCTACACCTTC; v_gene: TRBV3-1; abundance: many; d_gene: .; j_gene: TRBJ1-2
CDR3aa: CSVERGYGEQFF; CDR3nt: TGCAGCGTTGAAAGAGGGTACGGTGAGCAGTTCTTC; v_gene: TRBV29-1; abundance: many; d_gene: .; j_gene: TRBJ2-1
CDR3aa: CASSQGYAGTQAGETQYF; CDR3nt: TGCGCCAGCAGCCAAGGGTACGCGGGGACGCAAGCAGGAGAGACCCAGTACTTC; v_gene: TRBV4-3; abundance: many; d_gene: .; j_gene: TRBJ2-5
CDR3aa: CASSQVWATGELFF; CDR3nt: TGCGCCAGCAGCCAAGTGTGGGCGACCGGGGAGCTGTTTTTT; v_gene: TRBV4-3; abundance: .; d_gene: .; j_gene: TRBJ2-2
CDR3aa: CASSQGADSTEAFF; CDR3nt: TGTGCCAGCAGCCAGGGGGCGGATAGCACTGAAGCTTTCTTT; v_gene: TRBV6-2/TRBV6-3; abundance: few; d_gene: TRBD1; j_gene: TRBJ1-1
CDR3aa: CAGSLQGGVNTEAFF; CDR3nt: TGTGCCGGCAGCCTCCAAGGAGGAGTGAACACTGAAGCTTTCTTT; v_gene: TRBV7-2; abundance: .; d_gene: .; j_gene: TRBJ1-1
CDR3aa: CASSQGRGISPLHF; CDR3nt: TGTGCCAGCAGCCAAGGGAGGGGAATTTCACCCCTCCACTTT; v_gene: TRBV3-1; abundance: few; d_gene: .; j_gene: TRBJ1-6
CDR3aa: CATSDGGADTQYF; CDR3nt: TGTGCCACCAGTGATGGCGGGGCCGATACGCAGTATTTT; v_gene: TRBV24-1; abundance: many; d_gene: .; j_gene: TRBJ2-3
CDR3aa: CASSHRQAYSGNTIYF; CDR3nt: TGTGCCAGCAGCCATAGACAGGCGTATTCTGGAAACACCATATATTTT; v_gene: TRBV3-1; abundance: .; d_gene: .; j_gene: TRBJ1-3
CDR3aa: CSASPPGTNTEAFF; CDR3nt: TGCAGTGCTAGTCCCCCGGGGACGAACACTGAAGCTTTCTTT; v_gene: TRBV20-1; abundance: .; d_gene: .; j_gene: TRBJ1-1
CDR3aa: CASSHFGGGGDLEAFF; CDR3nt: TGTGCCAGTTCCCATTTTGGAGGGGGCGGGGACCTTGAAGCTTTCTTT; v_gene: TRBV11-2; abundance: once; d_gene: TRBD1; j_gene: TRBJ1-1
CDR3aa: CASGTGTPNYNEQFF; CDR3nt: TGTGCCAGCGGAACCGGGACCCCGAACTACAATGAGCAGTTCTTC; v_gene: TRBV7-2; abundance: .; d_gene: .; j_gene: TRBJ2-1
CDR3aa: CASSSTKDTDTQYF; CDR3nt: TGTGCCAGCAGCTCCACAAAGGACACAGATACGCAGTATTTT; v_gene: TRBV7-9; abundance: few; d_gene: .; j_gene: TRBJ2-3
CDR3aa: CASRAIENYGYTF; CDR3nt: TGTGCCAGCAGAGCTATCGAAAACTATGGCTACACCTTC; v_gene: TRBV27; abundance: few; d_gene: .; j_gene: TRBJ1-2
CDR3aa: CSVSPGQGEHEQYF; CDR3nt: TGCAGTGTCAGCCCGGGACAGGGTGAACACGAGCAGTACTTC; v_gene: TRBV20-1; abundance: .; d_gene: TRBD1; j_gene: TRBJ2-7
CDR3aa: CSACTGSGLNNSPLHF; CDR3nt: TGCAGTGCTTGCACAGGGTCGGGCTTAAATAATTCACCCCTCCACTTT; v_gene: TRBV20-1; abundance: few; d_gene: .; j_gene: TRBJ1-6
CDR3aa: CASTRASYNEQFF; CDR3nt: TGTGCCAGCACCAGGGCTTCCTACAATGAGCAGTTCTTC; v_gene: TRBV5-5; abundance: many; d_gene: .; j_gene: TRBJ2-1
CDR3aa: CASSATSGGAWNEQFF; CDR3nt: TGTGCCAGCAGCGCTACTAGCGGGGGGGCCTGGAATGAGCAGTTCTTC; v_gene: TRBV7-2; abundance: .; d_gene: TRBD2; j_gene: TRBJ2-1
CDR3aa: CASSSSSPLNTEAFF; CDR3nt: TGTGCCAGCAGTTCTTCTTCCCCCCTTAACACTGAAGCTTTCTTT; v_gene: TRBV12-3/TRBV12-4; abundance: many; d_gene: .; j_gene: TRBJ1-1
CDR3aa: CATSSGEGQGGSYEQYF; CDR3nt: TGTGCCACCAGCAGTGGTGAGGGACAGGGGGGCTCCTACGAGCAGTACTTC; v_gene: TRBV15; abundance: many; d_gene: TRBD1; j_gene: TRBJ2-7